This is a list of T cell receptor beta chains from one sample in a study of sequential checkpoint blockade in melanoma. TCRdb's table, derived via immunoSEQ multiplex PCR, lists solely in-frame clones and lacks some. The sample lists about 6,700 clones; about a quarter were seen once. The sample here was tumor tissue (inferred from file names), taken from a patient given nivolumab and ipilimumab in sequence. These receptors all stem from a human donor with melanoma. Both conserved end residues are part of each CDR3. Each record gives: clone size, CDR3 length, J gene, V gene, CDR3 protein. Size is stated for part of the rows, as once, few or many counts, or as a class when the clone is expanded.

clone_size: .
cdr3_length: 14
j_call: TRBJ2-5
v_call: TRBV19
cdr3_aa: CASSIRQQVETQYF

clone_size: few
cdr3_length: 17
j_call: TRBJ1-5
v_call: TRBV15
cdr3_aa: CATSRVSYRLYNQPQHF

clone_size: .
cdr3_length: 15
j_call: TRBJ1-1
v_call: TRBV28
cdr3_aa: CASSLSETGSTEAFF

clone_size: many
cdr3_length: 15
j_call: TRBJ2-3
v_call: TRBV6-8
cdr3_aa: CASSYSFRGTDTQYF

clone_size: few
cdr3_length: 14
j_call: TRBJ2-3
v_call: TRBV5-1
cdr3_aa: CASTPSGPTDTQYF

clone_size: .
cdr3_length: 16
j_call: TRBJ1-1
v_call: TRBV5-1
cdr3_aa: CASSFSSARGNTEAFF

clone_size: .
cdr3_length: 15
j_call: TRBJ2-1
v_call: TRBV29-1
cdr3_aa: CSVVLGGRARSEQFF

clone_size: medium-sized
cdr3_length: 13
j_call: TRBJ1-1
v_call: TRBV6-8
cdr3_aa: CAIGKDGNTEAFF

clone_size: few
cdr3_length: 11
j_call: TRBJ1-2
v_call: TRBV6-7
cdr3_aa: CATSDRYTYTF

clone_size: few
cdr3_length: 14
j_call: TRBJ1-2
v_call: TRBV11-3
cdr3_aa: CASSPGRSAHGYTF

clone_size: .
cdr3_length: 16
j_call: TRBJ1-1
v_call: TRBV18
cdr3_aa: CASSPFPTGMNTEAFF

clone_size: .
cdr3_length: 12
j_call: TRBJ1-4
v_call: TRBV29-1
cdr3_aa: CSVTQQGEKLFF

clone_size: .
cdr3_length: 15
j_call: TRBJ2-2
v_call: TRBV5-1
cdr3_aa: CASSGASGRVGELFF

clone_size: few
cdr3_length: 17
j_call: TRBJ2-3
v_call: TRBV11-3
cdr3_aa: CASSLLSGRRERDTQYF

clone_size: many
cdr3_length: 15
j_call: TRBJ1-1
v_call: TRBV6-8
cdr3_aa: CASSFPLGGGTEAFF